This is a list of T cell receptor beta chains from one sample in a study of CD4 T cells in relation to SARS-CoV-2 and coronaviruses. Sequencing was performed with immunoSEQ multiplex PCR; in TCRdb, only in-frame clones are kept and a portion is missing. The sample lists about 59,000 clones; roughly 85% were seen once. The sample comprised memory CD4+ T cells from PBMCs. These receptors all come from a human donor in good health. Both conserved end residues are part of each CDR3. The order of the fields is CDR3 length, J gene, V gene, CDR3 protein.

CDR3 length: 14; J gene: TRBJ2-5; V gene: TRBV19; CDR3 protein: CASRTHTGEETQYF
CDR3 length: 16; J gene: TRBJ2-1; V gene: TRBV5-4; CDR3 protein: CASSSAGSSGRNEQFF
CDR3 length: 14; J gene: TRBJ2-5; V gene: TRBV7-9; CDR3 protein: CASSPSGAQETQYF
CDR3 length: 17; J gene: TRBJ2-1; V gene: TRBV7-9; CDR3 protein: CASSLEGNSGRGSEQFF
CDR3 length: 18; J gene: TRBJ2-1; V gene: TRBV27; CDR3 protein: CASSMDRGPSGAYNEQFF
CDR3 length: 13; J gene: TRBJ1-4; V gene: TRBV19; CDR3 protein: CASSNRDLGKLFF
CDR3 length: 13; J gene: TRBJ1-3; V gene: TRBV28; CDR3 protein: CASRSERGNTIYF
CDR3 length: 13; J gene: TRBJ2-7; V gene: TRBV30; CDR3 protein: CAWNLGQTYEQYF
CDR3 length: 15; J gene: TRBJ2-1; V gene: TRBV6-4; CDR3 protein: CASSTWNRGSSEQFF
CDR3 length: 15; J gene: TRBJ2-2; V gene: TRBV5-1; CDR3 protein: CASRPGTGNTGELFF
CDR3 length: 13; J gene: TRBJ1-6; V gene: TRBV25-1; CDR3 protein: CASSDPNRGALHF
CDR3 length: 15; J gene: TRBJ2-5; V gene: TRBV6-1; CDR3 protein: CASSEAPDRGETQYF
CDR3 length: 14; J gene: TRBJ2-1; V gene: TRBV6-5; CDR3 protein: CASRRVGSYNEQFF
CDR3 length: 14; J gene: TRBJ2-7; V gene: TRBV6-2/TRBV6-3; CDR3 protein: CASSYYQGSYEQYF
CDR3 length: 17; J gene: TRBJ2-3; V gene: TRBV24-1; CDR3 protein: CATSRGSGGSSTDTQYF
CDR3 length: 15; J gene: TRBJ2-3; V gene: TRBV24-1; CDR3 protein: CATNRGTSATDTQYF
CDR3 length: 14; J gene: TRBJ2-7; V gene: TRBV7-8; CDR3 protein: CASSGGPAGSEQYF
CDR3 length: 12; J gene: TRBJ2-7; V gene: TRBV20-1; CDR3 protein: CSASYPGVEQYF
CDR3 length: 14; J gene: TRBJ2-3; V gene: TRBV10-2; CDR3 protein: CASRVAVSTDTQYF
CDR3 length: 15; J gene: TRBJ2-2; V gene: TRBV6-1; CDR3 protein: CASSDNRVSTGELFF
CDR3 length: 14; J gene: TRBJ2-5; V gene: TRBV19; CDR3 protein: CASSFDRDQETQYF
CDR3 length: 12; J gene: TRBJ2-5; V gene: TRBV24-1; CDR3 protein: CATRDRGETQYF
CDR3 length: 16; J gene: TRBJ1-4; V gene: TRBV6-5; CDR3 protein: CASSFSGQGAYEKLFF
CDR3 length: 15; J gene: TRBJ2-6; V gene: TRBV27; CDR3 protein: CASFGQGYGANVLTF
CDR3 length: 17; J gene: TRBJ1-3; V gene: TRBV28; CDR3 protein: CASTEPPTRLFGNTIYF
CDR3 length: 15; J gene: TRBJ2-5; V gene: TRBV7-7; CDR3 protein: CASSSGGGLQETQYF
CDR3 length: 13; J gene: TRBJ2-1; V gene: TRBV7-2; CDR3 protein: CASSSNIAGEQFF
CDR3 length: 14; J gene: TRBJ2-7; V gene: TRBV6-5; CDR3 protein: CASSPTGTSYEQYF
CDR3 length: 16; J gene: TRBJ2-2; V gene: TRBV5-1; CDR3 protein: CASSPALDANTGELFF
CDR3 length: 15; J gene: TRBJ1-4; V gene: TRBV5-1; CDR3 protein: CASRENTGGREKLFF
CDR3 length: 12; J gene: TRBJ2-5; V gene: TRBV7-2; CDR3 protein: CASSGFQETQYF
CDR3 length: 16; J gene: TRBJ2-3; V gene: TRBV7-9; CDR3 protein: CASSPGLAGSTDTQYF
CDR3 length: 16; J gene: TRBJ1-4; V gene: TRBV7-2; CDR3 protein: CASSSLGRDRLEKLFF
CDR3 length: 14; J gene: TRBJ2-2; V gene: TRBV7-7; CDR3 protein: CASSLSLLAGELFF
CDR3 length: 14; J gene: TRBJ2-7; V gene: TRBV28; CDR3 protein: CASSTGTLPYEQYF
CDR3 length: 14; J gene: TRBJ2-3; V gene: TRBV7-9; CDR3 protein: CASSLAQATDTQYF
CDR3 length: 19; J gene: TRBJ2-7; V gene: TRBV11-3; CDR3 protein: CASSSSWDRGRAGGYEQYF
CDR3 length: 13; J gene: TRBJ2-1; V gene: TRBV7-3; CDR3 protein: CASSTTGRNEQFF
CDR3 length: 19; J gene: TRBJ2-7; V gene: TRBV7-9; CDR3 protein: CASSYSPTGVKGRGREQYF
CDR3 length: 18; J gene: TRBJ2-1; V gene: TRBV11-2; CDR3 protein: CASSLILAGGAAYNEQFF
CDR3 length: 17; J gene: TRBJ2-6; V gene: TRBV7-6; CDR3 protein: CASSRVQGAGGANVLTF
CDR3 length: 16; J gene: TRBJ2-5; V gene: TRBV4-1; CDR3 protein: CASSQDRDRNQETQYF
CDR3 length: 16; J gene: TRBJ2-7; V gene: TRBV6-5; CDR3 protein: CASSYSPLAGGYEQYF
CDR3 length: 13; J gene: TRBJ2-3; V gene: TRBV29-1; CDR3 protein: CSDTTSATDTQYF
CDR3 length: 14; J gene: TRBJ2-1; V gene: TRBV28; CDR3 protein: CASSPLGAANEQFF